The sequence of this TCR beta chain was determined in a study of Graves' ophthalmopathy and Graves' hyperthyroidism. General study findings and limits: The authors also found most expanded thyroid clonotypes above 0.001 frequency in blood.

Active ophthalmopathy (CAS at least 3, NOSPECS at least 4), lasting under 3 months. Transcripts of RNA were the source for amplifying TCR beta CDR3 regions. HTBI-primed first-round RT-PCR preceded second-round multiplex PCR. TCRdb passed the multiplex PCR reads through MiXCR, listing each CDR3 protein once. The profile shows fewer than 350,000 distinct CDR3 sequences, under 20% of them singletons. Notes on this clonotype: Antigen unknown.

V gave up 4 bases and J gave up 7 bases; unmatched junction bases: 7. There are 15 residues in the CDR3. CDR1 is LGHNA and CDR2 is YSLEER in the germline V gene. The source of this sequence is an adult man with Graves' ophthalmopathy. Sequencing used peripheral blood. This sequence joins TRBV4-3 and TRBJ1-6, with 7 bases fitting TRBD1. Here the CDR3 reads CASSPEGRGNSPLHF. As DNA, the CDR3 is TGCGCCAGCAGCCCAGAAGGCAGGGGGAATTCACCCCTCCACTTT.